This T cell receptor beta chain was captured by sequencing in a study of CD8+ T cells in alopecia areata. Study at large: It was oral tofacitinib, at 5 to 10 mg twice daily, that treated patients received. The study, taken as a whole, reports: Among the cells sequenced in scalp samples are also the resident alphabeta T cells of normal skin. While tofacitinib was given, many expanded lesional clones persisted in scalp and blood.

Treatment defined: oral pan-JAK inhibitor, 5-10 mg twice daily. About this clone itself: Its antigen is unidentified.

In germline, CDR1 is SGHTA, CDR2 FQGNSA. The CDR3 is 14 amino acids. Trimming pared 7 bases from V and 3 bases from J, leaving 15 bases between. Extraction and reverse transcription of RNA yielded cDNA as the sequencing template. The table came from immunoSEQ multiplex PCR; TCRdb's copy has only in-frame clones and leaves some out. This table holds fewer than 110,000 clones, 70% to 90% found once. The chain couples TRBV7-2 to TRBJ2-5; D may be TRBD2 (5 bases). Sequenced here: CD8+ T cells sorted from blood, sampled at week 34, from a patient treated with tofacitinib. This TCR was recovered from a human donor with alopecia areata. The CDR3 nucleotides read TGTGCCAGCATGACGGGCCCAGCGGAAGAGACCCAGTACTTC. Residues: CASMTGPAEETQYF.